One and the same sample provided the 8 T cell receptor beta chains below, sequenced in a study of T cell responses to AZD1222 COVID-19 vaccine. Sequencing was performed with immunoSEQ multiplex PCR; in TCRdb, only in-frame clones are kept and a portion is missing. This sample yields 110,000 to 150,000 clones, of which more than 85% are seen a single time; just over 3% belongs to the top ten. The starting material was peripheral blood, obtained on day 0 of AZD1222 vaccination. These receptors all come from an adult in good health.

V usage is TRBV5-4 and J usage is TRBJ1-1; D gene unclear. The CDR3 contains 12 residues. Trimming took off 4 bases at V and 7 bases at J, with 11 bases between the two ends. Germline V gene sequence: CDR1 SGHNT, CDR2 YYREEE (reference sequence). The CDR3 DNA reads TGTGCCAGCAGCCGACGACAAGGTGAAGCTTTCTTT. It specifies CASSRRQGEAFF.

CDR3 coding DNA: TGTGCCACAGGGACAGGGGATAGGTACGAGCAGTACTTC. Protein: CATGTGDRYEQYF. The chain carries TRBV24-1 and TRBJ2-7; 10 nucleotides agree with TRBD1. V gave up 10 bases and J gave up 4 bases; unmatched junction bases: 6. Germline values: CDR1 KGHDR, CDR2 SFDVKD. The CDR3 is 13 amino acids.

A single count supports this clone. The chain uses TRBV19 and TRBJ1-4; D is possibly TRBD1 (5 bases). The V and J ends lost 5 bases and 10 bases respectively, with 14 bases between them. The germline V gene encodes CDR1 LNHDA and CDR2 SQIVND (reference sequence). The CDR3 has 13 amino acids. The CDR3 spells CASSLLGTGKLFF. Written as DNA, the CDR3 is TGTGCCAGTAGTCTTCTGGGTACAGGAAAACTGTTTTTT.

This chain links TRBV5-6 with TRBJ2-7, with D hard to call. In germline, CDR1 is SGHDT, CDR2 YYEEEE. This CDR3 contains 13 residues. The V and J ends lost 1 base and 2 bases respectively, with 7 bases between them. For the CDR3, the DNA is TGTGCCAGCAGCTTGACCATAGCCTACGAGCAGTACTTC. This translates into CASSLTIAYEQYF.

CDR3 nucleotide sequence: TGTGCCAGCAGCTTAATTAGGGGACAGGGGGCGCGAGGCTACACCTTC. Translation gives CASSLIRGQGARGYTF. The J gene is TRBJ1-2, the V gene TRBV7-2; 12 nucleotides agree with TRBD1. Per germline, CDR1 SGHTA and CDR2 FQGNSA. This CDR3 is built from 16 residues. Germline trimming cut 2 bases from V and 8 bases from J; bases unmatched to any gene: 9.

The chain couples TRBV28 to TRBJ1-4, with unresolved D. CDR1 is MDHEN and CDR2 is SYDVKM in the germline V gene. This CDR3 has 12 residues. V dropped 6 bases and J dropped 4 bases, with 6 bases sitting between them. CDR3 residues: CASSTLNEKLFF. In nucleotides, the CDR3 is TGTGCCAGCAGCACCCTTAATGAAAAACTGTTTTTT.

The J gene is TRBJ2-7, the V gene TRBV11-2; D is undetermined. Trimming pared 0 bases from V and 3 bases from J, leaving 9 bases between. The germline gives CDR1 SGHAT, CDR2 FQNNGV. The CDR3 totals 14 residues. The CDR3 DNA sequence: TGTGCCAGCAGCTTAGATCCGCGGATCTACGAGCAGTACTTC. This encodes CASSLDPRIYEQYF. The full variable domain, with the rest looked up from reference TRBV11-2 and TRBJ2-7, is EAGVAQSPRYKIIEKRQSVAFWCNPISGHATLYWYQQILGQGPKLLIQFQNNGVVDDSQLPKDRFSAERLKGVDSTLKIQPAKLEDSAVYLCASSLDPRIYEQYFGPGTRLTVT.

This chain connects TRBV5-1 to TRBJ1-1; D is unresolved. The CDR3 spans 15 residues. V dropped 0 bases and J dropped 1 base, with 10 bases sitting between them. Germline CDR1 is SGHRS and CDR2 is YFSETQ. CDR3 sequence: CASSLVGVGNTEAFF. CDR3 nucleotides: TGCGCCAGCAGCTTGGTTGGGGTTGGGAACACTGAAGCTTTCTTT.